The 26 T cell receptor beta chains listed next were all sequenced from one sample in a study of blood T cell repertoires in COVID-19. Method: immunoSEQ multiplex PCR; TCRdb's copy keeps in-frame clones and lacks some. The repertoire holds some 100,000 clones, with approximately 80% as singletons. Sequences were obtained from peripheral blood. These receptors came from a man aged 65 to 79 with acute or convalescent COVID-19.

The V call is TRBV12-3 or TRBV12-4, the J call TRBJ2-3, with D hard to call. CDR3 size: 12 residues. V gave up 8 bases and J gave up 3 bases, with 9 bases separating them. The CDR3 bases are TGTGCCAGCTCCCCCTATACAGATACGCAGTATTTT. This sequence encodes CASSPYTDTQYF.

The chain links TRBV28 to TRBJ2-4; TRBD2 aligns across 7 bases. CDR1 is MDHEN and CDR2 is SYDVKM in the germline V gene. The CDR3 sequence is 16 residues long. V shed 4 bases and J 0 bases; nucleotides not matched to a gene: 6. In DNA form, the CDR3 reads TGTGCCAGCAGTTCTCTAGCGGAACTAGCCAAAAACATTCAGTACTTC. Its protein is CASSSLAELAKNIQYF.

The chain uses TRBV15 and TRBJ2-5, with TRBD2 matching 7 bases. Per the germline V gene, CDR1 is LNHNV and CDR2 is YYDKDF (reference sequence). V lost 0 bases and J lost 2; bases outside the gene matches: 12. The length of the CDR3 is 18 residues. The CDR3 bases are TGTGCCACCAGCAGAGATCCGTGGGGTCTAGCGGCACAAGAGACCCAGTACTTC. This translates into CATSRDPWGLAAQETQYF.

The chain combines TRBV7-2 with TRBJ1-3, with D possibly being TRBD1 (5 bases). In germline, CDR1 is SGHTA, CDR2 FQGNSA. This CDR3 contains 16 residues. With 5 bases removed from V and 0 bases from J, the gap between germline ends came to 14 bases. The CDR3 region is CASSSMDGHSGNTIYF. CDR3 in DNA: TGTGCCAGCAGCAGTATGGACGGACACTCTGGAAACACCATATATTTT.

This chain links TRBV2 with TRBJ2-7; 9 bases align to TRBD1. CDR1 and CDR2 (germline): SNHLY, FYNNEI. The CDR3 covers 14 residues. J lost 2 bases, V lost 6 bases, and 5 bases had no gene match. CDR3 residues: CASRFNRGPYEQYF. The CDR3 DNA follows: TGTGCCAGCAGGTTTAACAGGGGGCCCTACGAGCAGTACTTC.

J is TRBJ2-7 and V is TRBV5-6, with D possibly matching TRBD1 (5 bases). The V end was cut by 4 bases, the J end by 1 base, with 9 bases between. This CDR3 is 13 amino acids long. Per the germline V gene, CDR1 is SGHDT and CDR2 is YYEEEE. The CDR3 sequence: CASSPQGSYEQYF. The CDR3 DNA reads TGTGCCAGCAGCCCCCAGGGTTCCTACGAGCAGTACTTC. Supplemented by reference TRBV5-6 and TRBJ2-7, the full variable domain reads DAGVTQSPTHLIKTRGQQVTLRCSPKSGHDTVSWYQQALGQGPQFIFQYYEEEERQRGNFPDRFSGHQFPNYSSELNVNALLLGDSALYLCASSPQGSYEQYFGPGTRLTVT.

This clone has just a few counts. This chain links TRBV9 with TRBJ2-1; 9 bases fit TRBD2. The germline gives CDR1 SGDLS, CDR2 YYNGEE. The CDR3 totals 16 residues. With V trimmed by 0 bases and J by 2 bases, 3 bases remained unmatched. The CDR3 DNA follows: TGTGCCAGCAGCGTAGCCGGCGGGAGGGCCTACAATGAGCAGTTCTTC. This codes for CASSVAGGRAYNEQFF.

This chain connects TRBV5-1 to TRBJ1-2, with 7 bases that match TRBD1. The V and J ends lost 4 bases and 2 bases, in that order; junction bases with no gene match: 5. Germline assignment: CDR1 SGHRS and CDR2 YFSETQ. The CDR3 is made up of 14 amino acids. CDR3 sequence: CASSTGTANYGYTF. CDR3 nucleotides: TGCGCCAGCAGCACAGGGACAGCAAACTATGGCTACACCTTC.

This clone was observed a few times. This chain links TRBV2 with TRBJ1-5, with D uncertain. The CDR3 spans 14 residues. Deletions cut 1 base from V and 0 bases from J, with 4 bases between. Germline-derived CDR1 and CDR2 are SNHLY and FYNNEI. The CDR3 is CASSEVNSNQPQHF. The CDR3 nucleotides read TGTGCCAGCAGTGAAGTTAATAGCAATCAGCCCCAGCATTTT.

This clone was observed a few times. The chain carries TRBV27 and TRBJ2-5, with D tentatively TRBD2 (5 bases). Germline V gene lookup returns CDR1 MNHEY and CDR2 SMNVEV (reference sequence). With 4 bases removed from V and 4 bases from J, the gap between germline ends came to 16 bases. The CDR3 is made up of 15 amino acids. The CDR3 here is CASSWGEGGVETQYF. Here the CDR3 DNA reads TGTGCCAGCAGTTGGGGTGAGGGTGGGGTAGAGACCCAGTACTTC.

The J gene is TRBJ2-1, the V gene TRBV28; the match to TRBD2 covers 7 bases. Germline V gene data show CDR1 as MDHEN and CDR2 as SYDVKM. The V segment lost 5 bases and the J segment 4 bases; nucleotides outside the gene matches: 5. This CDR3 is 14 amino acids long. As DNA, the CDR3 is TGTGCCAGCAGTCGGGCTAGCGGATACAATGAGCAGTTCTTC. This encodes CASSRASGYNEQFF.

The chain combines TRBV11-1 with TRBJ2-7; TRBD1 aligns across 7 bases. The junction had 14 bases not matched to a gene; V was cut back by 6 bases and J by 3 bases. The germline CDR1 and CDR2 sequences are SGHAT and FQDESV (reference sequence). CDR3 length: 16 amino acids. CDR3 in amino acids: CASRILVAGTDYEQYF. CDR3 DNA: TGTGCCAGCAGGATTCTCGTCGCCGGGACAGACTACGAGCAGTACTTC.

The genes are TRBV6-5 and TRBJ1-5; 8 bases match TRBD1. After removal of 7 bases from V and 16 bases from J, the junction contained 12 bases not matched to a gene. CDR1 is MNHEY and CDR2 is SVGAGI in the germline V gene. This CDR3 spans 12 amino acids. CDR3 in DNA: TGTGCCAGCAACACCCGGGGGGACAGGTCACATTTT. It codes for CASNTRGDRSHF.

The chain links TRBV5-6 to TRBJ1-5, with TRBD1 as a possible D gene (5 bases). CDR1 SGHDT and CDR2 YYEEEE come from the germline V gene. V was pared by 1 base and J by 9 bases, with 14 bases between. The CDR3 extends over 14 amino acids. The CDR3 loop reads CASSLRTGGWPQHF. Here the CDR3 DNA reads TGTGCCAGCAGCTTGAGGACGGGGGGATGGCCCCAGCATTTT. The full variable domain, completed using reference TRBV5-6 and TRBJ1-5, is DAGVTQSPTHLIKTRGQQVTLRCSPKSGHDTVSWYQQALGQGPQFIFQYYEEEERQRGNFPDRFSGHQFPNYSSELNVNALLLGDSALYLCASSLRTGGWPQHFGDGTRLSIL.

V gene TRBV7-8 combines with J gene TRBJ2-7; 8 nucleotides align to TRBD1. CDR3 size: 14 residues. In germline, CDR1 is SGHVS, CDR2 FQNEAQ. V gave up 4 bases and J gave up 6 bases; unmatched junction bases: 8. CDR3 region: CASSYRTGSPEQYF. As DNA, the CDR3 is TGTGCCAGCAGCTACCGGACAGGGTCACCCGAGCAGTACTTC.

The chain links TRBV30 to TRBJ2-2, with D possibly matching TRBD1 (6 bases). V lost 5 bases and J lost 3, with 13 bases in between. The CDR3 is made up of 14 amino acids. From germline, CDR1 is GTSNPN and CDR2 SVGIG (reference sequence). The CDR3 loop is CAWATGSYTGELFF. DNA for the CDR3: TGTGCCTGGGCAACAGGGAGCTACACCGGGGAGCTGTTTTTT.

The gene calls are TRBV7-2 and TRBJ2-7; 10 positions agree with TRBD1. The V gene end was trimmed by 3 bases and the J gene end by 7 bases; junction bases not matched to a gene: 9. This CDR3 region has 15 residues. Per the germline V gene, CDR1 is SGHTA and CDR2 is FQGNSA. The CDR3 sequence: CASSFTGTGVREQYF. In DNA form, the CDR3 reads TGTGCCAGCAGCTTTACCGGGACAGGGGTGAGAGAGCAGTACTTC.

This clone was counted only a few times. The V and J genes are TRBV6-5 and TRBJ1-1, with D unresolved. Germline CDR1 and CDR2: MNHEY and SVGAGI. The CDR3 is made up of 14 amino acids. V was pared by 6 bases and J by 4 bases, with 15 bases between. The DNA of the CDR3 is TGTGCCAGCAGCACCGATCTTAGCCTCACTGAAGCTTTCTTT. It yields the protein CASSTDLSLTEAFF.

The chain is built from TRBV2 and TRBJ1-1; D gene ambiguous. CDR3 length equals 15 residues. Between the trimmed V and J ends, which lost 3 bases and 1 base, there was a span of 12 bases. Germline CDR1 SNHLY, CDR2 FYNNEI. The CDR3 here is CASSEVWERNTEAFF. The CDR3 nucleotides are TGTGCCAGCAGTGAGGTGTGGGAGCGGAACACTGAAGCTTTCTTT.

The sample holds one count of this clone. The chain carries TRBV19 and TRBJ2-1, with 12 bases identical to TRBD2. Per germline, CDR1 LNHDA and CDR2 SQIVND (reference sequence). This CDR3 is 16 amino acids long. Trimming cost V 6 bases and J 11 bases; bases outside gene matches: 14. The CDR3, as DNA: TGTGCCAGTAGCCCGAACTCGACTAGCGGGAGAAATAAGCAGTTCTTC. It yields the protein CASSPNSTSGRNKQFF.

This clone showed up just a few times. CDR3 sequence: CSVEGAGSSYNEQFF. In DNA form, the CDR3 reads TGCAGCGTTGAAGGGGCGGGTTCCTCCTACAATGAGCAGTTCTTC. The rearrangement links TRBV29-1 to TRBJ2-1, with D perhaps matching TRBD2 (5 bases). The V and J ends lost 1 base and 0 bases respectively, with 10 bases between them. This CDR3 contains 15 residues. Germline values: CDR1 SQVTM, CDR2 ANQGSEA.

The chain combines TRBV19 with TRBJ2-3; 11 nucleotides line up with TRBD2. CDR1 is LNHDA, CDR2 SQIVND, per germline (reference sequence). The CDR3 loop spans 16 amino acids. V shed 4 bases, J shed 2 bases, and the junction held 5 bases outside the gene matches. CDR3 in DNA: TGTGCCAGTAGTACCGGGACTAGCGGCCCCACAGATACGCAGTATTTT. Residues: CASSTGTSGPTDTQYF.

This clone was counted many times. The genes are TRBV19 and TRBJ1-2; D is unresolved. In germline, CDR1 is LNHDA, CDR2 SQIVND (reference sequence). V was shortened by 5 bases and J by 5 bases, with 15 bases between the two germline ends. This CDR3 region has 14 residues. The CDR3 loop is CASSERDSGYGYTF. CDR3 nucleotide sequence: TGTGCCAGTAGTGAAAGGGATTCGGGATATGGCTACACCTTC.

The sample holds one count of this clone. V is TRBV5-1 and J is TRBJ1-4; TRBD1 agrees at 7 bases. Germline V gene lookup returns CDR1 SGHRS and CDR2 YFSETQ. V dropped 1 base and J dropped 5; count of bases not matched to a gene: 2. This CDR3 comprises 14 residues. CDR3 region: CASSLSQGNEKLFF. The CDR3 DNA reads as TGCGCCAGCAGCTTGTCACAGGGGAATGAAAAACTGTTTTTT.

The V gene is TRBV24-1, the J gene TRBJ2-5; 7 nucleotides align to TRBD2. V shed 4 bases and J 2 bases; nucleotides not matched to a gene: 21. The germline V gene has CDR1 KGHDR and CDR2 SFDVKD. CDR3 length: 20 residues. The CDR3 is CATSEPLSRASGGEQETQYF. The CDR3 DNA reads as TGTGCCACCAGTGAGCCCCTTTCGCGGGCTAGCGGAGGGGAGCAAGAGACCCAGTACTTC.

The chain uses TRBV3-1 (or the pseudogene TRBV3-2) and TRBJ2-3; D perhaps matches TRBD2 (5 bases). V was shortened by 2 bases and J by 8 bases, with 11 bases between the two germline ends. Germline-derived CDR1 and CDR2 are LGHDT and YNNKEL (reference sequence). CDR3 size: 13 residues. CDR3 residues: CASSQQTGVTQYF. The CDR3 nucleotides read TGTGCCAGCAGCCAACAAACCGGGGTTACGCAGTATTTT.